This T cell receptor (beta chain) appears in the sequencing data of a study of control samples from healthy donors and cancer patients. Germline V CDR1 and CDR2: KGHDR, SFDVKD. V lost 0 bases to trimming and J lost 8 bases, with 6 bases between them. This CDR3 is 12 amino acids long. Clones were read by immunoSEQ multiplex PCR, and TCRdb kept only the in-frame ones, dropping some. Of under 150,000 clones in the sample, roughly 90% were seen once. This sequence joins TRBV24-1 and TRBJ1-2; no firm D call. The sample comprised blood. This sequence originates from a man aged 25 to 40 in good health. This CDR3 is CATSDLRSGYTF. The CDR3 nucleotides read TGTGCCACCAGTGATTTGCGTTCCGGCTACACCTTC.